This T cell receptor beta chain was observed in a study of response to subunit inactivated influenza vaccine. Findings of the study overall: New T cells are recruited in small numbers by each seasonal influenza vaccination, according to the authors' suggestion.

TCRdb itself ran the RT-PCR reads through MiXCR, one entry per CDR3 protein. The sample carries 170,000 or so distinct CDR3 sequences, around 11% recorded once. This clonotype was recorded a few times. As yet, its antigen is unknown. Losses at the gene ends were 7 bases for V and 10 bases for J; bases not matched to a gene: 6. The CDR3 has 12 amino acids. This clonotype was sampled from a man between 50 and 75 years old who received an inactivated influenza vaccine. This chain joins TRBV12-3 or TRBV12-4 and TRBJ2-2; 7 nucleotides agree with TRBD2. The starting material was CD8+ T cells sorted from PBMCs, obtained less than 25 months after vaccination. The CDR3 DNA reads as TGTGCCAGCACTAGCGGAGGGCAGGAGCTGTTTTTT. Protein sequence: CASTSGGQELFF.